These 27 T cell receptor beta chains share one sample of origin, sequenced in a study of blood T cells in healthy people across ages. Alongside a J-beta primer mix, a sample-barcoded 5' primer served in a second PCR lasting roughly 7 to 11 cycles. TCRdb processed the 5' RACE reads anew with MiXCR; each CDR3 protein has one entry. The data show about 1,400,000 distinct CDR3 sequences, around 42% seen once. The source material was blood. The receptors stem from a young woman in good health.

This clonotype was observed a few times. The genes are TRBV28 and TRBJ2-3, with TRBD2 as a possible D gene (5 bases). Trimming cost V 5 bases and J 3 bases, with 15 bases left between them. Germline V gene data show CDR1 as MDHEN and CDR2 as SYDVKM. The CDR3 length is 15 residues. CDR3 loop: CASSVLVGRTDTQYF. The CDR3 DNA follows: TGTGCCAGCAGTGTGTTAGTGGGGAGAACAGATACGCAGTATTTT.

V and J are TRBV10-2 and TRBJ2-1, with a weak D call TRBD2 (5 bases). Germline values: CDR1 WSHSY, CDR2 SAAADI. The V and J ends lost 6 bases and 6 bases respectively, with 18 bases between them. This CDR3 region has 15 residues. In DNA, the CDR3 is TGCGCCAGCAGGATAGGGTCTAGCCCGGGCAATGAGCAGTTCTTC. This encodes CASRIGSSPGNEQFF.

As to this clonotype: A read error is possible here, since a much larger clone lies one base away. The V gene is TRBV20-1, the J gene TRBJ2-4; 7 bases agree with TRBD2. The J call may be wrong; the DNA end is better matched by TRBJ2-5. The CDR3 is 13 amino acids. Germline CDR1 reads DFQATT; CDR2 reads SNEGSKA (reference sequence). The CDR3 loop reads CSAPASGEETQYF. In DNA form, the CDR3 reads TGCAGTGCTCCGGCTAGCGGAGAAGAGACCCAGTACTTC.

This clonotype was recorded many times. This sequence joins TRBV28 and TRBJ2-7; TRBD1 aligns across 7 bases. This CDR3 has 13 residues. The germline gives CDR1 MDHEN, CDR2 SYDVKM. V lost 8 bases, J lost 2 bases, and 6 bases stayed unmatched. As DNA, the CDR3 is TGTGCCAGCTCGAACAGGGGACCCTACGAGCAGTACTTC. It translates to CASSNRGPYEQYF.

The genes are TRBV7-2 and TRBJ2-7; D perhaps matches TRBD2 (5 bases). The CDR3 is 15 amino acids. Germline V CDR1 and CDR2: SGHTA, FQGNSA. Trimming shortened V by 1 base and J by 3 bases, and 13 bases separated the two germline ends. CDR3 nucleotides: TGTGCCAGCAGCTTAGAGGGAATAGGGAGCTACGAGCAGTACTTC. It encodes CASSLEGIGSYEQYF.

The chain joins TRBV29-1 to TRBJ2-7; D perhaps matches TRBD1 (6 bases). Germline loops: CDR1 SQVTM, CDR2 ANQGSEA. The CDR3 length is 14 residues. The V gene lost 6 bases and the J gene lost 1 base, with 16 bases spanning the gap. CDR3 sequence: CSVCDRPFSYEQYF. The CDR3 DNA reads TGCAGCGTCTGTGACAGGCCCTTTTCCTACGAGCAGTACTTC.

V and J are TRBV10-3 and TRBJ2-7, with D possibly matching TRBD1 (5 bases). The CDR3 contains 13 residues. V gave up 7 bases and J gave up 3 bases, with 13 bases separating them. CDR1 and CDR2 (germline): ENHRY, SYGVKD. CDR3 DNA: TGTGCCATCAATCCCGACAGTAGCTACGAGCAGTACTTC. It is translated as CAINPDSSYEQYF.

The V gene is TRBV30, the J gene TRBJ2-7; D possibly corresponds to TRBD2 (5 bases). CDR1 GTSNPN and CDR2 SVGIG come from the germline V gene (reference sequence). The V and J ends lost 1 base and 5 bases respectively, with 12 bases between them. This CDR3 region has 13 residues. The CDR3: CAWSAGSRDEQYF. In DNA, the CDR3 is TGTGCCTGGAGTGCGGGGAGCCGGGACGAGCAGTACTTC.

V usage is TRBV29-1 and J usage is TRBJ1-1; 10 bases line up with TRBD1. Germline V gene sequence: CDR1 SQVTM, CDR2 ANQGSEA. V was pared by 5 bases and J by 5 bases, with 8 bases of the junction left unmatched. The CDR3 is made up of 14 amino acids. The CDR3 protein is CSVTSGTGETEAFF. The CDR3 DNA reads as TGCAGCGTTACTTCCGGGACAGGGGAGACTGAAGCTTTCTTT.

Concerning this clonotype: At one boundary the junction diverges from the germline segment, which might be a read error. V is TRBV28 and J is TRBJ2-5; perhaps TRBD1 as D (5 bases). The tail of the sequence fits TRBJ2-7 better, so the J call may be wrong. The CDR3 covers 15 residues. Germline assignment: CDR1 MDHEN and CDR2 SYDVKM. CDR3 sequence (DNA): TGTGCCGGCAGTTTACGTATTAGGGGCTGGTACGAGCAGTACTTC. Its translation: CAGSLRIRGWYEQYF.

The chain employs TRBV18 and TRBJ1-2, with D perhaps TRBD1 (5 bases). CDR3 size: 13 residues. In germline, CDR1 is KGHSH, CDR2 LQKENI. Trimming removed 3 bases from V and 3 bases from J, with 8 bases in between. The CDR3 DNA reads TGTGCCAGCTCACCGGGCAGGGACTATGGCTACACCTTC. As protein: CASSPGRDYGYTF.

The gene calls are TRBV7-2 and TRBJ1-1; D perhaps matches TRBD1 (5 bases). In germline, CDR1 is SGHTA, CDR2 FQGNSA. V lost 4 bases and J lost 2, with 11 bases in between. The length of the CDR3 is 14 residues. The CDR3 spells CASSSQRGNTEAFF. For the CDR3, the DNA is TGTGCCAGCAGCTCCCAAAGGGGAAACACTGAAGCTTTCTTT.

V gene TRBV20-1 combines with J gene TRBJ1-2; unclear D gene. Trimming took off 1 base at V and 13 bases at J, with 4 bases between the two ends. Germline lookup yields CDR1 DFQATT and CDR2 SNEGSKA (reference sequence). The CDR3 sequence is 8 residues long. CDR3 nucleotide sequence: TGCAGTGCTAGAGTGGGCACCTTC. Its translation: CSARVGTF.

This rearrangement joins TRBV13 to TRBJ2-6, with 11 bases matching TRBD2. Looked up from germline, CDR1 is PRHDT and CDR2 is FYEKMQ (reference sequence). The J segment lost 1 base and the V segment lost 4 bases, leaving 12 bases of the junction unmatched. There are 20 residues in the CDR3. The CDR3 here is CASSSSPGSGGASGANVLTF. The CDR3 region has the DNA TGTGCCAGCAGCTCCTCCCCGGGTAGCGGGGGGGCATCTGGGGCCAACGTCCTGACTTTC.

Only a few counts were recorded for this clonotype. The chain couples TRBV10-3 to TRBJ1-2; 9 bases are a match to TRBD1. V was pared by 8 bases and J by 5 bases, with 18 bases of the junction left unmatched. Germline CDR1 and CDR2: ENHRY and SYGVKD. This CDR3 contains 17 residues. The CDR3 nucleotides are TGTGCCATCGGAAGCACGGGACAGGGAGAAGTGGGGTATGGCTACACCTTC. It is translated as CAIGSTGQGEVGYGYTF.

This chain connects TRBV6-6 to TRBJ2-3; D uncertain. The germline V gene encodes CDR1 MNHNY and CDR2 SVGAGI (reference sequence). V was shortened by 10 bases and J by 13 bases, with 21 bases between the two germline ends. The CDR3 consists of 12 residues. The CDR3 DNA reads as TGTGCCACCTCGTCCCAAGACCTGGTGGAGTATTTT. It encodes CATSSQDLVEYF.

The CDR3 nucleotides are TGTGCCAGCAGCTTAGTCCGGGGAAGGAACACTGAAGCTTTCTTT. It is translated as CASSLVRGRNTEAFF. This chain joins TRBV11-2 and TRBJ1-1, with D hard to call. The CDR3 extends over 15 amino acids. Germline CDR1 is SGHAT and CDR2 is FQNNGV. The V end was cut by 1 base, the J end by 1 base, with 10 bases between.

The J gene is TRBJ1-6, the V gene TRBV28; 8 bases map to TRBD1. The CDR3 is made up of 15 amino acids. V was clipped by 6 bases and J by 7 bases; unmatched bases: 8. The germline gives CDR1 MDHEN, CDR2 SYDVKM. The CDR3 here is CASSPRQGLNSPLHF. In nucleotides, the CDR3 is TGTGCCAGCAGCCCCCGACAGGGGTTGAATTCACCCCTCCACTTT.

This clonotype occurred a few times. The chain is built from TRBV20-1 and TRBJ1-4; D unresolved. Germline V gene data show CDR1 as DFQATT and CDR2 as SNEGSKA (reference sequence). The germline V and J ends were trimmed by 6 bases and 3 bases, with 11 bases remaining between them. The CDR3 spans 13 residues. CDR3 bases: TGCAGTGCGGACGCCGGTTCTAATGAAAAACTGTTTTTT. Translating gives CSADAGSNEKLFF.

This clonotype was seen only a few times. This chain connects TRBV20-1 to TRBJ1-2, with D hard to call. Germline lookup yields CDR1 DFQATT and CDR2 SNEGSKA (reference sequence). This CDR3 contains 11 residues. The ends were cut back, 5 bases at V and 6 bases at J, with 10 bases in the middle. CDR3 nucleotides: TGCAGTGCTGATTACTCGGATGGCTACACCTTC. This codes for CSADYSDGYTF.

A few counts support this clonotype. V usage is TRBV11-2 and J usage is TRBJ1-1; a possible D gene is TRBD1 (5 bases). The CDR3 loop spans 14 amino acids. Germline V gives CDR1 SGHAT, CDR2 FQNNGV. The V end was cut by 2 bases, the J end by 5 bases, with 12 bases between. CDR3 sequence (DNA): TGTGCCAGCAGCTTACAGGGATTACTAACTGAAGCTTTCTTT. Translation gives CASSLQGLLTEAFF.

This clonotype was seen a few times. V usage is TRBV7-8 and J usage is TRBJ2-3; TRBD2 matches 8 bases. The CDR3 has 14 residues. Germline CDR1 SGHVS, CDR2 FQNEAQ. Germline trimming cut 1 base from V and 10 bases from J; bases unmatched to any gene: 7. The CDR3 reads CASSLEPTTSAQYF. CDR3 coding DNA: TGTGCCAGCAGCTTAGAACCAACGACTAGCGCGCAGTATTTT.

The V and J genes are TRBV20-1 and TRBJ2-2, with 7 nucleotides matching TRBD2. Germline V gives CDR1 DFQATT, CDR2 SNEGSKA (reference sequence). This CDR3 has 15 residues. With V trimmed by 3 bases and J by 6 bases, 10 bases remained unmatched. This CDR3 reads CSARKRGTVPGELFF. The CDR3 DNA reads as TGCAGTGCTAGGAAGCGGGGAACGGTTCCCGGGGAGCTGTTTTTT.

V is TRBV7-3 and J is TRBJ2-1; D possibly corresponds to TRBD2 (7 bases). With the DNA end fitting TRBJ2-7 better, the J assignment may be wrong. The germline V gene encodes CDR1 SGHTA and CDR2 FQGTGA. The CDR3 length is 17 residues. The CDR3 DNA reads TGTGCCAGCAGCTCCGTGAGGGGGGCTAGCGGCTACAATGAGCAGTACTTC. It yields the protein CASSSVRGASGYNEQYF.

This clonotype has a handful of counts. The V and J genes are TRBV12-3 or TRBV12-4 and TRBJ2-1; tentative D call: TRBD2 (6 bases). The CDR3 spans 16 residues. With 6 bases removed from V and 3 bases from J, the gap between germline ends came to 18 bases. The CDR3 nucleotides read TGTGCCAGCAGGGGGGAGGTTGGCGGGCTCTACAATGAGCAGTTCTTC. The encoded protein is CASRGEVGGLYNEQFF.

In DNA form, the CDR3 reads TGTGCCAGCACCGACAAAAGTACAGGAATCTATGGCTACACCTTC. This translates into CASTDKSTGIYGYTF. The chain has TRBV6-1 and TRBJ1-2; TRBD1 might be the D (5 bases). The length of the CDR3 is 15 residues. Deletions cut 7 bases from V and 4 bases from J, with 19 bases between. Germline CDR1 is MNHNS and CDR2 is SASEGT.

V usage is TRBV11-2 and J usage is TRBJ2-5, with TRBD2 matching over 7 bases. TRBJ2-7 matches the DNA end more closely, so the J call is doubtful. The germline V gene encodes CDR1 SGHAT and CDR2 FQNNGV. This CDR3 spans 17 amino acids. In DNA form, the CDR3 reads TGTGCCAGCAGCTTAGCCCACCGGGAGGACAAACCCTACGAGCAGTACTTC. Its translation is CASSLAHREDKPYEQYF.